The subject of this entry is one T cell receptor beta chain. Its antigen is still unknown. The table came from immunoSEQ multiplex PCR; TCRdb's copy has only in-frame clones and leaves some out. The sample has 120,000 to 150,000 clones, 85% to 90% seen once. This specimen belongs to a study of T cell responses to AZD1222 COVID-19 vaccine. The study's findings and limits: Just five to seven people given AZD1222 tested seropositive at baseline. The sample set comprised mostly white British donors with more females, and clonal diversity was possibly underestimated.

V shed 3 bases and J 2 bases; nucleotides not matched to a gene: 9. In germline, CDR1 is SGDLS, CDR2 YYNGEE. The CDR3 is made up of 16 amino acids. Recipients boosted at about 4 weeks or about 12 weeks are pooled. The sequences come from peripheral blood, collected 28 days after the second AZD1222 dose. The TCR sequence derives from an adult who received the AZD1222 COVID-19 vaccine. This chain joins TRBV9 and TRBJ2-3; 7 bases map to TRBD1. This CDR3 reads CASSGGKQGNTDTQYF. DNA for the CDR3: TGTGCCAGCAGCGGGGGTAAACAGGGGAACACAGATACGCAGTATTTT.